The clone carrying this TCR beta chain was seen a few times. The CDR3 contains 14 residues. The V gene's germline CDR1 is SQVTM and CDR2 ANQGSEA. The germline V and J ends were trimmed by 4 bases and 3 bases, with 13 bases remaining between them. This entry comes from a study of shared clonotypes between healthy human individuals. Measured with immunoSEQ multiplex PCR; TCRdb has only the in-frame clones, and not every one. The profile shows 2 million to 2.5 million clones, over 85% of them singletons. The receptor's source is a man between 18 and 29 years old in good health. Some clones in this sample may be carry-over from other donors' samples. Sequenced material: naive CD4+ T cells from PBMCs. Subset defined: CD45RA+ positively selected. The V call is TRBV29-1, the J call TRBJ1-5; D may be TRBD1 (6 bases). The CDR3 nucleotides read TGCAGCGTTGCATCCACAGGGCACAATCAGCCCCAGCATTTT. This sequence encodes CSVASTGHNQPQHF. The full variable domain, with the rest looked up from reference TRBV29-1 and TRBJ1-5, is SAVISQKPSRDICQRGTSLTIQCQVDSQVTMMFWYRQQPGQSLTLIATANQGSEATYESGFVIDKFPISRPNLTFSTLTVSNMSPEDSSIYLCSVASTGHNQPQHFGDGTRLSIL.